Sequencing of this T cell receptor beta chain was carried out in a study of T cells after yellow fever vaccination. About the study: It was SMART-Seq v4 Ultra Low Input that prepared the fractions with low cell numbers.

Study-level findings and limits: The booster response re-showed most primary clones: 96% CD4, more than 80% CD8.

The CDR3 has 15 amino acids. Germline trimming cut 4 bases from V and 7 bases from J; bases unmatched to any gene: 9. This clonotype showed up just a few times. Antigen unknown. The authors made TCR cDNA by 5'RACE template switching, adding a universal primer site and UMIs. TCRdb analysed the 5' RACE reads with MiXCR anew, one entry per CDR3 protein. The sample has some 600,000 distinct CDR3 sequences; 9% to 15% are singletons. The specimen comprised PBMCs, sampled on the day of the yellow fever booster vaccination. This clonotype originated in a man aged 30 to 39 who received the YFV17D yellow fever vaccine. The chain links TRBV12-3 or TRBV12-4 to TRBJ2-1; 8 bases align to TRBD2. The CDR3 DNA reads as TGTGCCAGCAGTTCCTCGAGCGGGAGTGTGAATGAGCAGTTCTTC. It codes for CASSSSSGSVNEQFF.